This entry concerns a single T cell receptor beta chain. TCRdb recomputed calls from the 5' RACE reads with MiXCR, one row per CDR3 protein. The table records 350,000 to 500,000 distinct CDR3 sequences, 15% to 20% of them present only once. The germline V gene encodes CDR1 MNHEY and CDR2 SVGAGI. The V gene lost 7 bases and the J gene lost 8 bases, with 35 bases spanning the gap. The CDR3 runs 19 residues. This sample was included in a study of T-cell memory formation after mild COVID-19. Sample: PBMCs or a T cell subset sorted from them (not recorded which). V is TRBV6-5 and J is TRBJ1-2, with a tentative D call TRBD1 (6 bases). The receptor's source is a man between 18 and 29 years old who had mild COVID-19 (a few samples of this study predate the infection). Cell type and time point are not known. For the CDR3, the DNA is TGTGCCAGCACGACTATGGGTAGGGGGAGCGACCCACCCTCAAGGGGCTACACCTTC. It codes for CASTTMGRGSDPPSRGYTF.